A single T cell receptor (beta chain) is shown here with its context. The data were obtained in a study of control samples from healthy donors and cancer patients. Data came from immunoSEQ multiplex PCR; TCRdb stores just in-frame clones and leaves some out. The sample consists of around 140,000 clones, 90% of them appearing once. The CDR3 spans 15 residues. V gave up 1 base and J gave up 0 bases, with 9 bases separating them. Germline CDR1 reads KGHSH; CDR2 reads LQKENI. The receptor was derived from a man between 40 and 49 years old in good health. The chain joins TRBV18 to TRBJ1-2; weak D call: TRBD1 (5 bases). Sequenced material: blood. Written as DNA, the CDR3 is TGTGCCAGCTCACCACGGGGGATTTCTAACTATGGCTACACCTTC. It codes for CASSPRGISNYGYTF.